Listed here are 5 T cell receptor beta chains from one sample, sequenced in a study of T cell responses to AZD1222 COVID-19 vaccine. Repertoires were generated with immunoSEQ multiplex PCR, while TCRdb's copy carries only in-frame clones and drops some. The sample has 150,000 to 180,000 clones; 87% are singletons. Sample: peripheral blood, taken 28 days after the second AZD1222 dose. These receptor sequences come from an adult who received the AZD1222 COVID-19 vaccine.

The rearrangement uses TRBV28 and TRBJ1-4; no definite D call. Germline V gives CDR1 MDHEN, CDR2 SYDVKM. Trimming removed 5 bases at V and 5 bases at J, with 15 bases between. CDR3 length equals 15 residues. The CDR3 DNA reads TGTGCCAGCAGTGGACTTACAGTTAAGAATGAAAAACTGTTTTTT. This sequence encodes CASSGLTVKNEKLFF.

CDR3 coding DNA: TGTGCCAGCAGCTGGGGTTATTCACCCCTCCACTTT. Protein sequence: CASSWGYSPLHF. V and J are TRBV6-2 or TRBV6-3 and TRBJ1-6; D is ambiguous. This CDR3 is built from 12 residues. In germline, CDR1 is MNHEY, CDR2 SVGEGT. The V end lost 6 bases, the J end lost 8 bases, and 8 bases lay between the germline ends.

This clone was observed a few times. This chain connects TRBV7-2 to TRBJ1-1; weak D call: TRBD1 (6 bases). V was shortened by 5 bases and J by 2 bases, with 12 bases between the two germline ends. This CDR3 region has 14 residues. CDR1 and CDR2 from the germline V gene are SGHTA and FQGNSA. The CDR3 reads CASSPGQFNTEAFF. CDR3 coding DNA: TGTGCCAGCAGCCCAGGACAGTTCAACACTGAAGCTTTCTTT.

For the CDR3, the DNA is TGTGCCAGCAGCTCCGGGACCTATAGGACTGAAGCTTTCTTT. It is translated as CASSSGTYRTEAFF. The rearrangement links TRBV7-2 to TRBJ1-1, with D possibly being TRBD1 (5 bases). Trimming removed 4 bases from V and 5 bases from J, with 14 bases in between. Looked up from germline, CDR1 is SGHTA and CDR2 is FQGNSA. This CDR3 has 14 residues.

The chain recombines TRBV11-2 with TRBJ2-1; 7 bases are shared with TRBD2. The CDR3 totals 16 residues. Germline values: CDR1 SGHAT, CDR2 FQNNGV. V gave up 1 base and J gave up 5 bases; unmatched junction bases: 8. CDR3 DNA: TGTGCCAGCAGCTTAGTCCGGGAGGCACCGCACAATGAGCAGTTCTTC. Encoded protein: CASSLVREAPHNEQFF. The full variable domain, rest sourced from reference TRBV11-2 and TRBJ2-1, is EAGVAQSPRYKIIEKRQSVAFWCNPISGHATLYWYQQILGQGPKLLIQFQNNGVVDDSQLPKDRFSAERLKGVDSTLKIQPAKLEDSAVYLCASSLVREAPHNEQFFGPGTRLTVL.